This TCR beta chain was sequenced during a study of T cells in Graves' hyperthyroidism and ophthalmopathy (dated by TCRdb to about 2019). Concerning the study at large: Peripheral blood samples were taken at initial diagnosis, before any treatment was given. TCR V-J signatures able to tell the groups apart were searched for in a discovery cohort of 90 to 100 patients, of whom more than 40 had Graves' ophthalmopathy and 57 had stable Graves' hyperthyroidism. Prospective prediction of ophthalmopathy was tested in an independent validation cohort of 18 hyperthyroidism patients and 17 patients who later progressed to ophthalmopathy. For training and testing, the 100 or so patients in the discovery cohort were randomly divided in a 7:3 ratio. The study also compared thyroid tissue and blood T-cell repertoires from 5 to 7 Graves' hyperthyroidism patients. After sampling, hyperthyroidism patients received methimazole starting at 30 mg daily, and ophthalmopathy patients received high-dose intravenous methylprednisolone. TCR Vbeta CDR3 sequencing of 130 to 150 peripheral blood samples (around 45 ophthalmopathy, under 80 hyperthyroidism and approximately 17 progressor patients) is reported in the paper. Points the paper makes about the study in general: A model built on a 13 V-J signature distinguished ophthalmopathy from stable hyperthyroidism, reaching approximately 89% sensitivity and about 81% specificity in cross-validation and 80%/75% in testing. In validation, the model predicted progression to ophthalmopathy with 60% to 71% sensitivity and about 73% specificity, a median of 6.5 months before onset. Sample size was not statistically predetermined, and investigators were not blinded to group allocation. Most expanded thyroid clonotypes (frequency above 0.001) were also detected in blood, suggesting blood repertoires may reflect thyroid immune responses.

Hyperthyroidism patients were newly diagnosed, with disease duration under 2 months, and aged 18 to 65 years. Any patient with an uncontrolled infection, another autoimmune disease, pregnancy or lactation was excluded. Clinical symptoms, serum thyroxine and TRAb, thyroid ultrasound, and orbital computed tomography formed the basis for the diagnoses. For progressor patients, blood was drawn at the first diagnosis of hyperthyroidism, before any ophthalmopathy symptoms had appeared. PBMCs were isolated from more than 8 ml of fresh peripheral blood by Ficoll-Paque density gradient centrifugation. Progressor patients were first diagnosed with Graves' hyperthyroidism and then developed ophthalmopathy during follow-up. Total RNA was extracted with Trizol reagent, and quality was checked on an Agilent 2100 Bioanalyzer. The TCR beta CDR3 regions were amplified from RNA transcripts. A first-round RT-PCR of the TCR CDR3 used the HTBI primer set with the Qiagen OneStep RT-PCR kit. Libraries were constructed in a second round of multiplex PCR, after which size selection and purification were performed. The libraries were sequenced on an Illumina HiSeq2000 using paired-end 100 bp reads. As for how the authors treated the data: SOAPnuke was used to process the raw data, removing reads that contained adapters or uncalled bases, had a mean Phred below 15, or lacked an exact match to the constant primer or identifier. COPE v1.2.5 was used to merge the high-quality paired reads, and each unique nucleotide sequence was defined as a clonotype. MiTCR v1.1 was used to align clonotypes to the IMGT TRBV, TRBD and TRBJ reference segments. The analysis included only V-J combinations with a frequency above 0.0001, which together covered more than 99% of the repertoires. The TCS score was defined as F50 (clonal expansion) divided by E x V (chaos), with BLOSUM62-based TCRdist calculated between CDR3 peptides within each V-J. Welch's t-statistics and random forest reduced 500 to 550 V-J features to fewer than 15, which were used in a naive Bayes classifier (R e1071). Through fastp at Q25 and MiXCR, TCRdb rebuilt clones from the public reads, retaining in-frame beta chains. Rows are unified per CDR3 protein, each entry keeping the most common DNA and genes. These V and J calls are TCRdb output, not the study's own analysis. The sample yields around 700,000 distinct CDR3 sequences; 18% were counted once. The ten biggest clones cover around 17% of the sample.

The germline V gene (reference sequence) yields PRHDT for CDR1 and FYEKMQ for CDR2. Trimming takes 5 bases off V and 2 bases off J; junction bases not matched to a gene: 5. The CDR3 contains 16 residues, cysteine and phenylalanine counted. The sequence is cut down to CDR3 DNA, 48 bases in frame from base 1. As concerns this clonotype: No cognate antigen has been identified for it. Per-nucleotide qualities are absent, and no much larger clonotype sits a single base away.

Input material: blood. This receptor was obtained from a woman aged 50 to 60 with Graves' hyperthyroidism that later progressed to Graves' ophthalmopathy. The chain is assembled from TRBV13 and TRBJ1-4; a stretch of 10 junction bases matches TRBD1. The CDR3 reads CASSPGQGVTNEKLFF. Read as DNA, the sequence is TGTGCCAGCAGCCCTGGACAGGGGGTGACTAATGAAAAACTGTTTTTT.